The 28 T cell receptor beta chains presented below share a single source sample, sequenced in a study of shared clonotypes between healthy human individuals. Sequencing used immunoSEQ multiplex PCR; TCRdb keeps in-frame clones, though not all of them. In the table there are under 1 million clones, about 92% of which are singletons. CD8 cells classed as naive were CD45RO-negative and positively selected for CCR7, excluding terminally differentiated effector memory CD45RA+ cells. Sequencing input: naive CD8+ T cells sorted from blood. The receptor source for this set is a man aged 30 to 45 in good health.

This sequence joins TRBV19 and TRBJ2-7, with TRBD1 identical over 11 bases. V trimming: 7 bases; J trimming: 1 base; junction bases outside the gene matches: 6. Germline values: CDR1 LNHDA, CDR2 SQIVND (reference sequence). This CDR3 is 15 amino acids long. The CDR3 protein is CASTSGTGGSYEQYF. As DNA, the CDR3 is TGTGCCAGTACTTCCGGGACAGGGGGATCCTACGAGCAGTACTTC.

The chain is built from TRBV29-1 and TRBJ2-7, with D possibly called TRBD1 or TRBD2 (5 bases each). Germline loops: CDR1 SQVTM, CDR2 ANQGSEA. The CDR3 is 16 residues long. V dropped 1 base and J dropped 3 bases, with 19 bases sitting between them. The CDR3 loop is CSVEGLWGPGGYEQYF. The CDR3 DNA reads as TGCAGCGTTGAAGGCCTGTGGGGCCCTGGGGGCTACGAGCAGTACTTC.

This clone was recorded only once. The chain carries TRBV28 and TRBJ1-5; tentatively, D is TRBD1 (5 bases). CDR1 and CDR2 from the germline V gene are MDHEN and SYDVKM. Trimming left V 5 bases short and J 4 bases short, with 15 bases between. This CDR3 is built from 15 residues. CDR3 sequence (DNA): TGTGCCAGCAGTCTGACGGGACGTTTGAATCAGCCCCAGCATTTT. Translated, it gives CASSLTGRLNQPQHF.

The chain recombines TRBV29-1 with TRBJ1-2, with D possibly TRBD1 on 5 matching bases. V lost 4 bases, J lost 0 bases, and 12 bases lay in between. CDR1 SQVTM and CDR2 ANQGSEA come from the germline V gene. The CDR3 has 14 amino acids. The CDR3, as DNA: TGCAGCGTTGTGGTGGACACCGCTAACTATGGCTACACCTTC. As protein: CSVVVDTANYGYTF.

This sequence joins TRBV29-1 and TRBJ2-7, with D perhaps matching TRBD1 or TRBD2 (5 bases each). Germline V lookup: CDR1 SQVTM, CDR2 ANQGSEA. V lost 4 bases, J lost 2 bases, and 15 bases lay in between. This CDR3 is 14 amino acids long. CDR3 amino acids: CSVVPGTETYEQYF. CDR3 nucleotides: TGCAGCGTTGTCCCCGGGACGGAAACCTACGAGCAGTACTTC.

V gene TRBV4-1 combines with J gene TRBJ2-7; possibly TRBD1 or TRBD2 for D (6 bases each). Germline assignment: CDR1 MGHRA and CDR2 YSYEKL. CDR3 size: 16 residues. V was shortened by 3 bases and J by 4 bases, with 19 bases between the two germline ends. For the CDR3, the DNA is TGCGCCAGCAGCCAGGGAATGGGGGGCCAAGGGTACGAGCAGTACTTC. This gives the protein CASSQGMGGQGYEQYF.

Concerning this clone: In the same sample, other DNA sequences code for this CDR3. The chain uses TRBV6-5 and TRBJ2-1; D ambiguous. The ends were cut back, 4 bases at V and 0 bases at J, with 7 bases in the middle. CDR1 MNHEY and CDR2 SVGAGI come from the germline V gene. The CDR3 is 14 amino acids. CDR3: CASSLSSSYNEQFF. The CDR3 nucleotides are TGTGCCAGCAGTTTGTCAAGCTCCTACAATGAGCAGTTCTTC.

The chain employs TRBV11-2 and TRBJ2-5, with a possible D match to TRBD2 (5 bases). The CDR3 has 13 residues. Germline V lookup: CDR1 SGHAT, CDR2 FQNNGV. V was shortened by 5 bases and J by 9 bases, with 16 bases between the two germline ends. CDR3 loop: CASSATSLGAQYF. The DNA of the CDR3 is TGTGCCAGCAGCGCGACGTCACTCGGGGCCCAGTACTTC.

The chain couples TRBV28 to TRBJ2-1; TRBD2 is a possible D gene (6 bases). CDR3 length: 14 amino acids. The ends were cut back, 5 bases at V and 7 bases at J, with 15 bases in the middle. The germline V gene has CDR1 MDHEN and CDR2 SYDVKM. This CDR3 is CASSRGLARNEQFF. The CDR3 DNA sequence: TGTGCCAGCAGTCGGGGACTCGCTAGAAATGAGCAGTTCTTC.

The CDR3 protein is CASSLQGRRNQPQHF. As DNA, the CDR3 is TGTGCCAGCAGTTTACAGGGACGGCGCAATCAGCCCCAGCATTTT. The rearrangement joins TRBV6-5 to TRBJ1-5, with D perhaps matching TRBD1 (6 bases). The V end lost 4 bases, the J end lost 2 bases, and 12 bases lay between the germline ends. This CDR3 is 15 amino acids long. Germline values: CDR1 MNHEY, CDR2 SVGAGI.

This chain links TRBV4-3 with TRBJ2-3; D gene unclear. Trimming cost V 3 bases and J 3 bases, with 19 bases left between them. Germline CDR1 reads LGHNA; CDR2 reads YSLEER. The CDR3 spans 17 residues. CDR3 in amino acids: CASSHSPEYAITDTQYF. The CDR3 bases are TGCGCCAGCAGCCACTCCCCAGAGTACGCGATTACAGATACGCAGTATTTT.

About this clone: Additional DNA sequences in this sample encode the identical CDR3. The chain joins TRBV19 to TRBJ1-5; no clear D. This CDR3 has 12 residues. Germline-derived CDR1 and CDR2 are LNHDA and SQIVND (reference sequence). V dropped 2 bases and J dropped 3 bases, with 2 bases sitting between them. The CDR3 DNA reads TGTGCCAGTAGTATATACAATCAGCCCCAGCATTTT. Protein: CASSIYNQPQHF.

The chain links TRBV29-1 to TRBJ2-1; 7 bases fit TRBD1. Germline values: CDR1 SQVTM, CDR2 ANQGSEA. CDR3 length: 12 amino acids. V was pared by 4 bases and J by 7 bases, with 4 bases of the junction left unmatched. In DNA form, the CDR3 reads TGCAGCGTTGTACAACAGGGGAATGAGCAGTTCTTC. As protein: CSVVQQGNEQFF.

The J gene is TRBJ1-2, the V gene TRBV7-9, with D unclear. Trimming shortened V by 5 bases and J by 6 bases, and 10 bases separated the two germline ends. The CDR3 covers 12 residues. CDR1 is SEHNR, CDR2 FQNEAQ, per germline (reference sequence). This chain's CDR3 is CASSLGENGYTF. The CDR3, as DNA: TGTGCCAGCAGCCTCGGGGAAAATGGCTACACCTTC.

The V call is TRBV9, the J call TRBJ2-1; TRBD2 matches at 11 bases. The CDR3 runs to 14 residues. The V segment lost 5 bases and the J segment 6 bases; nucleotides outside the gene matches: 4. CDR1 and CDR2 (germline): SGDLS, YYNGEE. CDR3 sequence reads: CASSTSGGLNEQFF. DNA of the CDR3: TGTGCCAGCAGTACTAGCGGGGGTCTCAATGAGCAGTTCTTC.

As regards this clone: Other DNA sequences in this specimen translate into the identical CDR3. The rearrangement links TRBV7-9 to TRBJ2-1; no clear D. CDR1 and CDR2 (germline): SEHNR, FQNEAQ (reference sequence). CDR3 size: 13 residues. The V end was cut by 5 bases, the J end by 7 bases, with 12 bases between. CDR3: CASSPGGGNEQFF. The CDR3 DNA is TGTGCCAGCAGCCCGGGCGGTGGGAATGAGCAGTTCTTC.

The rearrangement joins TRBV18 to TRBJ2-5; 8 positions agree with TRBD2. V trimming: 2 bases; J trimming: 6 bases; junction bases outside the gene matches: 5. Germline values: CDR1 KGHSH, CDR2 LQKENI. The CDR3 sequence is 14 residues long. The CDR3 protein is CASSPDTSGQTQYF. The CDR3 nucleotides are TGTGCCAGCTCACCAGACACTAGCGGTCAGACCCAGTACTTC.

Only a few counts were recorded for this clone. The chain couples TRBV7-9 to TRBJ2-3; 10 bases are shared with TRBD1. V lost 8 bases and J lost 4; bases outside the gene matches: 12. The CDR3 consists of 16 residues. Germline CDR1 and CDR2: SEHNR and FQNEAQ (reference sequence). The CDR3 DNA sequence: TGTGCCAGCCAACCTCCGACAGGGGGCGGCGCAGATACGCAGTATTTT. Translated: CASQPPTGGGADTQYF.

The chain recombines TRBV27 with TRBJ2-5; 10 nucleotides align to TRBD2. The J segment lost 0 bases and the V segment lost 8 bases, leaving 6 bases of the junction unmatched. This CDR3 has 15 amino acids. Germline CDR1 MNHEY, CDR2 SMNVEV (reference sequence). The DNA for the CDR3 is TGTGCCAGCTGGCCGCTAGCGGGAGACCAAGAGACCCAGTACTTC. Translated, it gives CASWPLAGDQETQYF.

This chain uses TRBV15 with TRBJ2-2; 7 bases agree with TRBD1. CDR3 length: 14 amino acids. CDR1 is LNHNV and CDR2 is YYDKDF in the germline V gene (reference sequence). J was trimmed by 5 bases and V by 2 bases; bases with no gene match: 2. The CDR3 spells CATSRTTGTGELFF. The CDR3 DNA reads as TGTGCCACCAGCAGAACGACAGGGACCGGGGAGCTGTTTTTT.

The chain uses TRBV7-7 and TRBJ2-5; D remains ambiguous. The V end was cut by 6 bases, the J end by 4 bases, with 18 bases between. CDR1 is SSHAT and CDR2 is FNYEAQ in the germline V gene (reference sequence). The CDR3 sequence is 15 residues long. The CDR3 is CASSLVASQTETQYF. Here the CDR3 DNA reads TGTGCCAGCAGTCTAGTGGCTAGTCAGACAGAGACCCAGTACTTC.

CDR3 protein: CASSLAGRPDTQYF. DNA for the CDR3: TGTGCCAGCAGTTTAGCGGGACGGCCAGATACGCAGTATTTT. The rearrangement uses TRBV27 and TRBJ2-3, with D possibly being TRBD2 (6 bases). The germline V gene has CDR1 MNHEY and CDR2 SMNVEV (reference sequence). The CDR3 runs to 14 residues. The germline V and J ends were trimmed by 2 bases and 4 bases, with 10 bases remaining between them.

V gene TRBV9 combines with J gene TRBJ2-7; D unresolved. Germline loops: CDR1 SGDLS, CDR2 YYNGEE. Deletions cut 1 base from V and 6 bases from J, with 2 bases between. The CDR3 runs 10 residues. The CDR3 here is CASSVFEQYF. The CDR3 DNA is TGTGCCAGCAGCGTATTCGAGCAGTACTTC.

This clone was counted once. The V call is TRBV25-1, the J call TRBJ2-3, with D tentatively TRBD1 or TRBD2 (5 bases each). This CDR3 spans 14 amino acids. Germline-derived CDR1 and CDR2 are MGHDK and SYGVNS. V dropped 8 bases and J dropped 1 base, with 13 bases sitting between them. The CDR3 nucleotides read TGTGCCAGCCTTTCTGGGGGAGGCACAGATACGCAGTATTTT. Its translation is CASLSGGGTDTQYF.

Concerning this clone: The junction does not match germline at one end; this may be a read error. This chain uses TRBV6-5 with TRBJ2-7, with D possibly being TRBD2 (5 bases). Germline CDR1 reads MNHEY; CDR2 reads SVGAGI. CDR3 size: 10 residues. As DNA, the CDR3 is TGTGCCAGAACCCCAGCAGTGGAGGCATTC. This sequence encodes CARTPAVEAF.

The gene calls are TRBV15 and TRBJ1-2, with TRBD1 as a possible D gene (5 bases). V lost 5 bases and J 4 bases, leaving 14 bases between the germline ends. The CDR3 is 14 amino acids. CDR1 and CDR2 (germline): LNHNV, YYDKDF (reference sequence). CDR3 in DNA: TGTGCCACCAGCGACAGCTCACGCGCCTATGGCTACACCTTC. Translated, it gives CATSDSSRAYGYTF.

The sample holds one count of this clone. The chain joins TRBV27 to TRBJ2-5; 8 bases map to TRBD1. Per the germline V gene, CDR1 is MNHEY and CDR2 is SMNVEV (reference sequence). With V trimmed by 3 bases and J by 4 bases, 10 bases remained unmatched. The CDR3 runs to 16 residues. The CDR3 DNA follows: TGTGCCAGCAGTTTGGGGCTCGTCGACAGGGGAGAGACCCAGTACTTC. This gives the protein CASSLGLVDRGETQYF.

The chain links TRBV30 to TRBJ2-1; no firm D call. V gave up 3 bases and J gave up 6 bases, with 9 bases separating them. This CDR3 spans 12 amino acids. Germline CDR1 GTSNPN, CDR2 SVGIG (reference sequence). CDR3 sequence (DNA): TGTGCCTGGAGCGACGGTGGCAATGAGCAGTTCTTC. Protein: CAWSDGGNEQFF.